The clone carrying this T cell receptor (beta chain) was detected only a few times. The target antigen is unknown. With the read ending 3 residues before the CDR3 end, the germline J gene is used to fill in that end. This CDR3 comprises 13 residues. The germline gives CDR1 KGHSH, CDR2 LQKENI. Trimming at V came to 5 bases and at J to 9 bases, leaving 4 bases not matched to a gene. The sample is drawn from a study of T cell clonality in common variable immunodeficiency. Only in-frame clones appear in the TCRdb table, and some are missing; sequencing was by immunoSEQ multiplex PCR. This sample includes about 14,000 clones with no singletons; its ten biggest clones take up 8.5% to 10%. Both groups were predominantly of Caucasian heritage. General observations from the study: In common variable immunodeficiency, TCR beta chains reportedly carried fewer deletions and N-nucleotide insertions.

The sequenced sample was peripheral blood mononuclear cells. The gene calls are TRBV18 and TRBJ1-6; 7 positions agree with TRBD1. This sequence was found in a human donor with common variable immunodeficiency. CDR3 region: CASSSGTASPLHF. The CDR3 bases that were read are TGTGCCAGCTCATCTGGGACAGCTTCACCC.